What follows is one T cell receptor beta chain and its context. Germline CDR1 SQVTM, CDR2 ANQGSEA. The CDR3 runs to 15 residues. V lost 4 bases and J 4 bases, leaving 19 bases between the germline ends. The record originates from a study of early T cells in non-severe SARS-CoV-2 infection. Molecules of cDNA were individually given unique molecular identifiers that were attached to them. TCRdb itself ran the 5' RACE reads through MiXCR, one entry per CDR3 protein. The repertoire holds about 26,000 distinct CDR3 sequences, with about 5% as singletons. Sequencing was performed on whole blood. The genes are TRBV29-1 and TRBJ1-2, with unresolved D. The clonotype was recovered from an adult who was a healthcare worker with PCR-confirmed SARS-CoV-2 infection or an uninfected control (not recorded which). The CDR3 sequence: CSVVMLQALAYGYTF. DNA of the CDR3: TGCAGCGTTGTTATGCTGCAGGCTCTTGCCTATGGCTACACCTTC.